The rows below give T cell receptor beta chains drawn from one sample of a study of T-cell reconstitution after alpha-beta-depleted transplantation in children. MiXCR, run by TCRdb on the PCR reads, gives a single entry per CDR3 protein. The table has approximately 590,000 distinct CDR3 sequences, roughly a tenth seen once. This sample comprised PBMCs from the stem cell graft donor, obtained from the stem cell graft. The receptors were sampled from a human donor who donated a stem cell graft to a child with acute myeloid leukemia. The CDR3 runs from the conserved cysteine through the conserved F or W. Fields, in order: D gene, V gene, J gene, clone size, CDR3 protein, CDR3 DNA. A D gene is named only where the DNA matches it firmly. Not all rows give a size; the values are once, few, many and, for expanded clones, a class.

D: TRBD2; V: TRBV12-3/TRBV12-4; J: TRBJ2-1; size: many; CDR3: CASSLLAGVEQFF; DNA: TGTGCCAGCAGCCTACTAGCGGGAGTTGAGCAGTTCTTC
D: .; V: TRBV30; J: TRBJ2-7; size: few; CDR3: CAWSGTYEQYF; DNA: TGTGCCTGGAGTGGTACCTACGAGCAGTACTTC
D: TRBD1; V: TRBV14; J: TRBJ1-4; size: few; CDR3: CASSHDRGRTNEKLFF; DNA: TGTGCCAGCAGCCACGACAGGGGGCGGACTAATGAAAAACTGTTTTTT
D: .; V: TRBV11-2; J: TRBJ2-1; size: few; CDR3: CASSLDVTGLHNEQFF; DNA: TGTGCCAGCAGCTTAGATGTCACAGGGCTACACAATGAGCAGTTCTTC
D: .; V: TRBV2; J: TRBJ2-1; size: many; CDR3: CASSERGAYNEQFF; DNA: TGTGCCAGCAGTGAAAGGGGCGCGTACAATGAGCAGTTCTTC
D: .; V: TRBV7-2; J: TRBJ2-5; size: many; CDR3: CASSLVRAETQYF; DNA: TGTGCCAGCAGCTTAGTTCGCGCGGAGACCCAGTACTTC
D: .; V: TRBV12-3/TRBV12-4; J: TRBJ2-7; size: .; CDR3: CASSFGGRLGGEQYF; DNA: TGTGCCAGCAGTTTTGGGGGGCGCCTTGGAGGCGAGCAGTACTTC
D: .; V: TRBV19; J: TRBJ2-1; size: few; CDR3: CASSRDFAYNEQFF; DNA: TGTGCCAGTAGTAGAGACTTTGCCTACAATGAGCAGTTCTTC
D: TRBD2; V: TRBV5-1; J: TRBJ2-1; size: .; CDR3: CASSLAGLAGGHEQFF; DNA: TGCGCCAGCAGCTTGGCTGGACTAGCGGGAGGCCATGAGCAGTTCTTC
D: TRBD2; V: TRBV4-3; J: TRBJ2-3; size: few; CDR3: CASSQGVSSGRWSTDTQYF; DNA: TGCGCCAGCAGCCAAGGAGTATCCAGCGGGAGATGGTCAACAGATACGCAGTATTTT
D: TRBD1; V: TRBV6-5; J: TRBJ2-7; size: few; CDR3: CASSYSRTGWGEQYF; DNA: TGTGCCAGCAGTTACTCAAGGACAGGGTGGGGGGAGCAGTACTTC
D: TRBD1; V: TRBV7-2; J: TRBJ2-1; size: .; CDR3: CASSNDRVTNNEQFF; DNA: TGTGCCAGCAGCAACGACAGGGTAACCAACAATGAGCAGTTCTTC
D: TRBD1; V: TRBV12-3/TRBV12-4; J: TRBJ1-1; size: many; CDR3: CASSLGQGAYEAFF; DNA: TGTGCCAGCAGTCTAGGACAGGGGGCATATGAAGCTTTCTTT
D: .; V: TRBV30; J: TRBJ2-1; size: .; CDR3: CAWSDREVEQFF; DNA: TGTGCCTGGAGTGACAGGGAGGTTGAGCAGTTCTTC
D: TRBD2; V: TRBV4-2; J: TRBJ2-1; size: few; CDR3: CASSQESSGIYNEQFF; DNA: TGTGCCAGCAGCCAAGAGTCTAGCGGGATCTACAATGAGCAGTTCTTC
D: TRBD1; V: TRBV14; J: TRBJ2-7; size: few; CDR3: CASSLWGQGDEQYF; DNA: TGTGCCAGCAGCCTGTGGGGACAGGGAGACGAGCAGTACTTC
D: .; V: TRBV5-4; J: TRBJ1-5; size: .; CDR3: CASSSPRAGDQPQHF; DNA: TGTGCCAGCAGCTCCCCCCGGGCAGGGGATCAGCCCCAGCATTTT
D: .; V: TRBV11-3; J: TRBJ2-1; size: .; CDR3: CASSLGATSNEQFF; DNA: TGTGCCAGCAGCTTAGGGGCGACTAGCAATGAGCAGTTCTTC
D: .; V: TRBV7-2; J: TRBJ2-7; size: many; CDR3: CASVRDNSYEQYF; DNA: TGTGCCAGCGTCCGGGACAACTCCTACGAGCAGTACTTC
D: .; V: TRBV29-1; J: TRBJ1-1; size: few; CDR3: CSAALDTEAFF; DNA: TGCAGCGCTGCTTTGGACACTGAAGCTTTCTTT
D: .; V: TRBV6-2/TRBV6-3; J: TRBJ2-1; size: .; CDR3: CASSRQTGLPHNEQFF; DNA: TGTGCCAGCAGTCGTCAGACAGGTCTACCGCACAATGAGCAGTTCTTC
D: .; V: TRBV5-1; J: TRBJ2-1; size: .; CDR3: CASSLGAGYYNEQFF; DNA: TGCGCCAGCAGCTTGGGGGCGGGTTACTACAATGAGCAGTTCTTC
D: TRBD1; V: TRBV27; J: TRBJ1-2; size: .; CDR3: CASSTRDRAPGGYTF; DNA: TGTGCCAGCAGTACCCGGGACAGGGCTCCGGGCGGCTACACCTTC
D: TRBD2; V: TRBV6-2/TRBV6-3; J: TRBJ2-1; size: many; CDR3: CASTSATSGRGNEQFF; DNA: TGTGCCAGCACCTCCGCCACTAGCGGGAGGGGTAATGAGCAGTTCTTC
D: TRBD1; V: TRBV6-5; J: TRBJ1-2; size: .; CDR3: CASSFGTGGDYGYTF; DNA: TGTGCCAGCAGTTTCGGGACAGGGGGCGACTATGGCTACACCTTC
D: .; V: TRBV28; J: TRBJ1-6; size: many; CDR3: CASSSVEYNSPLHF; DNA: TGTGCCAGCAGTTCCGTGGAGTATAATTCACCCCTCCACTTT
D: .; V: TRBV12-5; J: TRBJ1-4; size: few; CDR3: CASGIGPQGPNEKLFF; DNA: TGTGCTAGTGGTATCGGGCCTCAGGGGCCCAATGAAAAACTGTTTTTT
D: TRBD2; V: TRBV28; J: TRBJ2-5; size: few; CDR3: CASSAPSQREGEETQYF; DNA: TGTGCCAGCAGTGCCCCCTCCCAGCGGGAGGGAGAAGAGACCCAGTACTTC
D: .; V: TRBV30; J: TRBJ2-5; size: .; CDR3: CAWSVWAGLETQYF; DNA: TGTGCCTGGAGTGTATGGGCAGGGCTGGAGACCCAGTACTTC
D: TRBD2; V: TRBV29-1; J: TRBJ2-7; size: .; CDR3: CSVEDLAGGSYEQYF; DNA: TGCAGCGTTGAAGATCTAGCGGGAGGGAGCTACGAGCAGTACTTC
D: .; V: TRBV30; J: TRBJ2-2; size: .; CDR3: CAWRNTGELFF; DNA: TGTGCCTGGAGGAACACCGGGGAGCTGTTTTTT
D: .; V: TRBV6-2/TRBV6-3; J: TRBJ1-2; size: .; CDR3: CASSYRRGDGYTF; DNA: TGTGCCAGCAGTTACCGCAGAGGAGATGGCTACACCTTC
D: .; V: TRBV20-1; J: TRBJ2-7; size: .; CDR3: CSANLGGVGSYEQYF; DNA: TGCAGTGCCAATTTAGGGGGAGTGGGTTCCTACGAGCAGTACTTC
D: .; V: TRBV11-2; J: TRBJ2-5; size: few; CDR3: CASSFILAAETQYF; DNA: TGTGCCAGCAGCTTTATTCTTGCAGCGGAGACCCAGTACTTC
D: TRBD1; V: TRBV7-9; J: TRBJ1-3; size: few; CDR3: CASSLEAGGSNTIYF; DNA: TGTGCCAGCAGCTTAGAGGCAGGGGGCTCGAACACCATATATTTT
D: TRBD2; V: TRBV20-1; J: TRBJ2-2; size: .; CDR3: CSARTSGTAGELFF; DNA: TGCAGTGCTAGGACTAGCGGGACCGCCGGGGAGCTGTTTTTT
D: TRBD2; V: TRBV7-9; J: TRBJ2-7; size: few; CDR3: CASSLSSAGGVYEQYF; DNA: TGTGCCAGCAGCTTAAGCTCAGCGGGAGGGGTCTACGAGCAGTACTTC
D: .; V: TRBV7-6; J: TRBJ2-3; size: few; CDR3: CASSPRYADTQYF; DNA: TGTGCCAGCAGCCCCCGGTACGCAGATACGCAGTATTTT
D: .; V: TRBV20-1; J: TRBJ2-3; size: .; CDR3: CSAMPLGGTDTQYF; DNA: TGCAGTGCTATGCCCCTCGGGGGCACAGATACGCAGTATTTT
D: TRBD1; V: TRBV7-9; J: TRBJ2-7; size: .; CDR3: CASSSNRDRGIYEQYF; DNA: TGTGCCAGCAGCTCCAACCGGGACAGGGGGATCTACGAGCAGTACTTC
D: TRBD2; V: TRBV15; J: TRBJ2-3; size: many; CDR3: CATSSGLAAPDTQYF; DNA: TGTGCCACCAGCAGTGGACTAGCCGCCCCAGATACGCAGTATTTT
D: .; V: TRBV20-1; J: TRBJ1-2; size: many; CDR3: CSANPTTVPLQGYTF; DNA: TGCAGTGCTAACCCGACCACAGTACCCTTGCAGGGCTACACCTTC
D: .; V: TRBV7-9; J: TRBJ1-1; size: .; CDR3: CASSLAPGRGNTEAFF; DNA: TGTGCCAGCAGCTTAGCTCCCGGGAGGGGGAACACTGAAGCTTTCTTT
D: .; V: TRBV5-5; J: TRBJ2-1; size: many; CDR3: CASRQRDYSNNEQFF; DNA: TGTGCCAGCAGACAGAGAGACTACTCCAACAATGAGCAGTTCTTC
D: .; V: TRBV5-1; J: TRBJ2-2; size: .; CDR3: CASSLDGGLTGELFF; DNA: TGCGCCAGCAGCTTGGACGGGGGACTCACCGGGGAGCTGTTTTTT
D: .; V: TRBV29-1; J: TRBJ1-3; size: .; CDR3: CSVEGPGPSSGNTIYF; DNA: TGCAGCGTTGAAGGGCCCGGTCCCAGCTCTGGAAACACCATATATTTT
D: TRBD1; V: TRBV7-9; J: TRBJ2-7; size: .; CDR3: CASSSPRQGYSYEQYF; DNA: TGTGCCAGCAGCTCCCCCCGACAGGGCTACTCCTACGAGCAGTACTTC
D: TRBD1; V: TRBV6-5; J: TRBJ1-1; size: .; CDR3: CASSFLGTDNLNTEAFF; DNA: TGTGCCAGCAGTTTTCTCGGGACAGATAACCTGAACACTGAAGCTTTCTTT
D: .; V: TRBV30; J: TRBJ2-1; size: .; CDR3: CAWSSPAGNEQFF; DNA: TGTGCCTGGAGTTCCCCGGCTGGCAATGAGCAGTTCTTC
D: TRBD2; V: TRBV18; J: TRBJ2-3; size: .; CDR3: CASSPLAGNTDTQYF; DNA: TGTGCCAGCTCACCACTAGCGGGAAACACAGATACGCAGTATTTT
D: TRBD1; V: TRBV6-2/TRBV6-3; J: TRBJ2-1; size: few; CDR3: CASSPGRTGAGYNEQFF; DNA: TGTGCCAGCAGTCCAGGAAGAACAGGGGCGGGTTACAATGAGCAGTTCTTC
D: .; V: TRBV20-1; J: TRBJ2-5; size: .; CDR3: CSARDFRETQYF; DNA: TGCAGTGCTAGAGATTTCAGAGAGACCCAGTACTTC
D: TRBD1; V: TRBV29-1; J: TRBJ2-2; size: many; CDR3: CSVVTGSVITGELFF; DNA: TGCAGCGTGGTGACAGGGAGTGTTATTACCGGGGAGCTGTTTTTT
D: .; V: TRBV2; J: TRBJ1-1; size: .; CDR3: CASSQGQLFMNTEAFF; DNA: TGTGCCAGCAGTCAGGGACAATTGTTTATGAACACTGAAGCTTTCTTT